This T cell receptor (beta chain) appears in the sequencing data of a study of T-cell reconstitution after alpha-beta-depleted transplantation in children. Researchers prepared the TCRbeta library using unique molecular identifiers, the study reports. TCRdb re-derived calls from the PCR reads in MiXCR, one entry per CDR3 protein. Among about 980,000 distinct CDR3 sequences listed, about 29% were seen once. Germline lookup yields CDR1 MNHEY and CDR2 SVGEGT. This CDR3 has 16 amino acids. The V end lost 2 bases, the J end lost 1 base, and 12 bases lay between the germline ends. The rearrangement joins TRBV6-2 or TRBV6-3 to TRBJ1-3; no reliable D call. This TCR derives from a boy under two years old who had a stem cell transplant for SCID, so the T cells may come from the graft donor. Sequences were derived from PBMCs, mostly from graft donor cells, sampled 360 days after TCRalphabeta/CD19-depleted stem cell transplant. The CDR3 region has the DNA TGTGCCAGCAGTTACAGAAGAGAGGATTCTGGAAACACCATATATTTT. It codes for CASSYRREDSGNTIYF.